These 14 T cell receptor beta chains came from one sample sequenced in a study of cytomegalovirus exposure and HLA in healthy donors. With 60 Vbeta and 13 Jbeta primers, the PCR was carried out. Assay: immunoSEQ multiplex PCR; the TCRdb copy retains only in-frame clones and omits some. The sample has around 170,000 clones, approximately 84% seen once; the top ten hold less than 1.5%. Specimen: PBMCs. Every receptor here comes from a girl aged 5-17 years in good health and CMV-seropositive.

This clone occurred a few times. This chain connects TRBV4-3 to TRBJ1-4, with TRBD1 identical over 12 bases. CDR1 and CDR2 from the germline V gene are LGHNA and YSLEER. This CDR3 is 14 amino acids long. V was pared by 4 bases and J by 8 bases, with 2 bases of the junction left unmatched. The CDR3 loop reads CASSLGQGAEKLFF. The CDR3 nucleotides are TGCGCCAGCAGCCTGGGACAGGGGGCAGAAAAACTGTTTTTT.

This chain joins TRBV2 and TRBJ2-5; TRBD2 matches 8 bases. J lost 5 bases, V lost 5 bases, and 16 bases had no gene match. The CDR3 runs 17 residues. Germline CDR1 reads SNHLY; CDR2 reads FYNNEI. CDR3 residues: CASSHGRLIAGMETQYF. The CDR3 nucleotides read TGTGCCAGCAGTCACGGCAGGTTGATAGCGGGAATGGAGACCCAGTACTTC.

The V call is TRBV7-6, the J call TRBJ1-1; possible D gene TRBD1, 5 bases. Germline CDR1 is SGHVS and CDR2 is FNYEAQ. The CDR3 extends over 13 amino acids. Trimming took off 6 bases at V and 3 bases at J, with 11 bases between the two ends. In nucleotides, the CDR3 is TGTGCCAGCAGAGGCAGGGCGGACACTGAAGCTTTCTTT. Translated: CASRGRADTEAFF.

The chain combines TRBV29-1 with TRBJ2-2, with D possibly matching TRBD1 (6 bases). Germline CDR1 and CDR2: SQVTM and ANQGSEA. Between the trimmed V and J ends, which lost 4 bases and 4 bases, there was a span of 13 bases. This CDR3 is 14 amino acids long. CDR3 nucleotides: TGCAGCGTTGTGGTACAGGGTGGCACCGGGGAGCTGTTTTTT. Translating gives CSVVVQGGTGELFF.

This clone was seen only a few times. The CDR3: CASSTGLAGPTDTQYF. The CDR3 nucleotides read TGCGCCAGCAGCACGGGACTAGCGGGACCCACAGATACGCAGTATTTT. The rearrangement uses TRBV5-1 and TRBJ2-3, with TRBD2 identical over 13 bases. The CDR3 consists of 16 residues. Trimming took 4 bases from V and 2 from J; bases not matched to a gene: 4. Germline assignment: CDR1 SGHRS and CDR2 YFSETQ.

The rearrangement joins TRBV5-1 to TRBJ1-4; D possibly corresponds to TRBD1 (6 bases). The CDR3 is 14 residues long. V was shortened by 4 bases and J by 5 bases, with 12 bases between the two germline ends. Germline V gene lookup returns CDR1 SGHRS and CDR2 YFSETQ. The CDR3 loop is CASSPGGANEKLFF. For the CDR3, the DNA is TGCGCCAGCAGCCCGGGGGGGGCGAATGAAAAACTGTTTTTT.

CDR3 loop: CASSGGQGNAYGYTF. The CDR3 nucleotides are TGTGCCAGCAGCGGAGGACAGGGAAACGCCTATGGCTACACCTTC. The chain is built from TRBV5-4 and TRBJ1-2, with 8 nucleotides matching TRBD1. V lost 4 bases and J lost 4; bases outside the gene matches: 9. This CDR3 comprises 15 residues. Germline CDR1 SGHNT, CDR2 YYREEE (reference sequence).

The CDR3 DNA reads TGCGCCAGCAGCTTGGGGGACAGGGTGGGACCCTCCAATGAGCAGTTCTTC. It is translated as CASSLGDRVGPSNEQFF. V and J are TRBV5-1 and TRBJ2-1; TRBD1 matches at 9 bases. With 0 bases clipped from V and 6 bases from J, the junction kept 10 bases outside the gene matches. This CDR3 region has 17 residues. From germline, CDR1 is SGHRS and CDR2 YFSETQ.

V gene TRBV18 combines with J gene TRBJ2-3; 7 bases map to TRBD1. Trimming removed 6 bases from V and 0 bases from J; junction bases left unmatched: 3. CDR1 and CDR2 from the germline V gene are KGHSH and LQKENI. The CDR3 is 14 residues long. The CDR3 sequence is CASSSTGSTDTQYF. Written as DNA, the CDR3 is TGTGCCAGCTCCTCGACAGGGAGCACAGATACGCAGTATTTT.

The chain recombines TRBV5-1 with TRBJ1-2, with D hard to call. The germline V gene encodes CDR1 SGHRS and CDR2 YFSETQ. This CDR3 is built from 12 residues. Trimming shortened V by 7 bases and J by 0 bases, and 7 bases separated the two germline ends. The CDR3: CASFSANYGYTF. Written as DNA, the CDR3 is TGCGCCAGCTTCTCGGCTAACTATGGCTACACCTTC.

This chain connects TRBV2 to TRBJ2-7, with 11 nucleotides matching TRBD2. CDR1 is SNHLY, CDR2 FYNNEI, per germline. V dropped 2 bases and J dropped 7; count of bases not matched to a gene: 4. The CDR3 has 14 amino acids. The DNA for the CDR3 is TGTGCCAGCAGTGAAATACTAGCGGGAGTTGAGCAGTACTTC. Its protein product is CASSEILAGVEQYF.

The chain has TRBV30 and TRBJ2-1; the D gene is possibly TRBD2 (6 bases). Germline V gene data show CDR1 as GTSNPN and CDR2 as SVGIG (reference sequence). V shed 1 base and J shed 7 bases, with 11 bases lying between them. This CDR3 region has 13 residues. The CDR3 here is CAWSAGVRNEQFF. CDR3 DNA sequence: TGTGCCTGGAGTGCGGGAGTGAGGAATGAGCAGTTCTTC.

The DNA for the CDR3 is TGCGCCAGCAGCTTGGATGCGGGAGTCTACAATGAGCAGTTCTTC. Protein sequence: CASSLDAGVYNEQFF. The V and J genes are TRBV5-1 and TRBJ2-1; TRBD2 matches 7 bases. Looked up from germline, CDR1 is SGHRS and CDR2 is YFSETQ. The CDR3 has 15 residues. Losses at the gene ends were 0 bases for V and 3 bases for J; bases not matched to a gene: 3.

The V call is TRBV6-4, the J call TRBJ1-1, with D tentatively TRBD1 (6 bases). Per the germline V gene, CDR1 is MRHNA and CDR2 is SNTAGT. V shed 6 bases and J shed 6 bases, with 17 bases lying between them. There are 14 residues in the CDR3. As DNA, the CDR3 is TGTGCCAGCAGCCCAGGGGCAGAGGTCCCTGAAGCTTTCTTT. Translating it yields CASSPGAEVPEAFF.